Included here is one T cell receptor beta chain sequence, with context. The source of the sample is a study of blood T cell repertoires in COVID-19. The CDR3 contains 15 residues. Germline assignment: CDR1 KGHSH and CDR2 LQKENI. V was trimmed by 8 bases and J by 1 base, leaving 17 bases between them. Some clones are missing from TCRdb's copy, which holds only in-frame ones; the method was immunoSEQ multiplex PCR. The sample has around 290,000 clones; around 90% are singletons. V is TRBV18 and J is TRBJ1-2; TRBD1 might be the D (6 bases). The receptor was isolated from a woman aged 25-40 years who had recovered from COVID-19. The material sequenced was PBMCs or T cells enriched from blood (not recorded which). DNA of the CDR3: TGTGCCAGCGCGCACATTGACAGGAGTAACTATGGCTACACCTTC. Amino acids: CASAHIDRSNYGYTF.